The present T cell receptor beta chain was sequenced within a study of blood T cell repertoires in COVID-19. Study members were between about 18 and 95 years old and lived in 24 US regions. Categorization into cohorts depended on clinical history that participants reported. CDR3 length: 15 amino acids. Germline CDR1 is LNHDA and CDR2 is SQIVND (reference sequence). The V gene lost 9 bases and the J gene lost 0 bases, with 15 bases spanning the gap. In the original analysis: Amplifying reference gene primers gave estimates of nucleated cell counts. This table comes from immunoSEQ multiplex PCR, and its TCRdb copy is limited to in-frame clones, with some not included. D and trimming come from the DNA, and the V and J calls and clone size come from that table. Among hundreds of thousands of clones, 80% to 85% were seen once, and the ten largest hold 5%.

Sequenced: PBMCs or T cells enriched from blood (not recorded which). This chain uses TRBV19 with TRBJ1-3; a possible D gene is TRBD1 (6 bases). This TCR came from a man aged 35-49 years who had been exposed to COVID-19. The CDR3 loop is CASGQPRGSGNTIYF. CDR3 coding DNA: TGTGCCAGCGGACAGCCCAGAGGCTCTGGAAACACCATATATTTT.